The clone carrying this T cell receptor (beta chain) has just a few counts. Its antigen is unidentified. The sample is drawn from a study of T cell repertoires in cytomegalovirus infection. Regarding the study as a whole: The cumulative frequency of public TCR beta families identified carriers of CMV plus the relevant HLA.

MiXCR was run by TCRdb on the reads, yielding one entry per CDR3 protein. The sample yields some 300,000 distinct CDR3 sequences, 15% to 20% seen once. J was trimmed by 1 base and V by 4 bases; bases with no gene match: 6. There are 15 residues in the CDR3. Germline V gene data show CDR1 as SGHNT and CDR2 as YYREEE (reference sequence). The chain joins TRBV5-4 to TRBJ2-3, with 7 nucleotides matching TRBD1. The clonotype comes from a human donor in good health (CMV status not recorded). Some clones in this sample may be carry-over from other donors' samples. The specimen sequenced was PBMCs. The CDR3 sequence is CASSPGGVGTDTQYF. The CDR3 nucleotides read TGTGCCAGCAGCCCAGGGGGTGTGGGCACAGATACGCAGTATTTT.